The T cell receptor (beta chain) under discussion was sequenced for a study of PD-1 blockade in classical Hodgkin lymphoma. Trimming at V came to 1 base and at J to 1 base, leaving 1 base not matched to a gene. CDR3 length: 15 residues. Germline-derived CDR1 and CDR2 are LGHNA and YSLEER. Profiled with immunoSEQ multiplex PCR; TCRdb holds only in-frame clones, not every one. The sample contains 23,000 or so clones, approximately 78% of which appear only once. A remark on this clone: This sample also contains other DNA sequences that code for the same CDR3.

Relapse after autologous stem cell transplantation occurred in every patient, and brentuximab vedotin exposure varied. The rearrangement links TRBV4-3 to TRBJ1-2; 9 nucleotides match TRBD1. The source material was peripheral blood mononuclear cells (PBMCs), sampled before the second cycle of nivolumab. The clonotype was recovered from a human donor with classical Hodgkin lymphoma. For the CDR3, the DNA is TGCGCCAGCAGCCAAGCGACAGGGGGTAACTATGGCTACACCTTC. The encoded protein is CASSQATGGNYGYTF.